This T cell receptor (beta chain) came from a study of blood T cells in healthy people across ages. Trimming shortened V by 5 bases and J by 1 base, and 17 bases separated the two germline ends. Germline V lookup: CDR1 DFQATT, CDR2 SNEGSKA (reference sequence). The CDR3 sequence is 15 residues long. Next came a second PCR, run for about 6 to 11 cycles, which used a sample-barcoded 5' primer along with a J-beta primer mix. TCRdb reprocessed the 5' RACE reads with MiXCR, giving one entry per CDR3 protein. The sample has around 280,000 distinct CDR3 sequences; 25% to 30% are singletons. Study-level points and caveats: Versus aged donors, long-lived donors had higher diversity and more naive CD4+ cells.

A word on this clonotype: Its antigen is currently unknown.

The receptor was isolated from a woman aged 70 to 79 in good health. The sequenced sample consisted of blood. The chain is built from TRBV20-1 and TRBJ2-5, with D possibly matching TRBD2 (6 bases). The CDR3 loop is CSALFWRASQETQYF. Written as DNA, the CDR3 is TGCAGTGCTCTCTTCTGGAGGGCCTCCCAAGAGACCCAGTACTTC.